This TCR beta chain emerged from a study of T cell responses to AZD1222 COVID-19 vaccine. Data came from immunoSEQ multiplex PCR; TCRdb stores just in-frame clones and leaves some out. The sample includes roughly 150,000 clones, roughly 92% of them seen just once. The CDR3 contains 14 residues. Trimming left V 2 bases short and J 7 bases short, with 11 bases between. Germline V gives CDR1 LGHDT, CDR2 YNNKEL (reference sequence). V gene TRBV3-1 (or the pseudogene TRBV3-2) combines with J gene TRBJ1-4; the D is unclear. The sequenced sample was peripheral blood, obtained on day 0 of AZD1222 vaccination. The origin of this receptor is an adult in good health. CDR3 sequence: CASSQLTDGEKLFF. CDR3 DNA: TGTGCCAGCAGCCAACTCACGGATGGTGAAAAACTGTTTTTT.